Following are 10 T cell receptor beta chains from one sample sequenced in a study of blood T cells in healthy people across ages. For the second PCR, which ran for about 7 to 11 cycles, a sample-barcoded 5' primer and a J-beta primer mix were used. TCRdb re-derived calls from the 5' RACE reads in MiXCR, one entry per CDR3 protein. The sample contains about 770,000 distinct CDR3 sequences, around 42% of which appear only once. Sequenced sample: blood. The receptors originated from a man in his 60s in good health.

This clonotype was observed a few times. The rearrangement links TRBV20-1 to TRBJ1-1, with TRBD1 as a possible D gene (5 bases). The CDR3 has 12 amino acids. Germline lookup yields CDR1 DFQATT and CDR2 SNEGSKA (reference sequence). V dropped 7 bases and J dropped 6 bases, with 15 bases sitting between them. The DNA for the CDR3 is TGCAGTGGCCCGCGCGGGGGTCCTGAAGCTTTCTTT. Its translation: CSGPRGGPEAFF.

J is TRBJ2-7 and V is TRBV12-5, with a possible D match to TRBD1 (6 bases). Between the trimmed V and J ends, which lost 3 bases and 3 bases, there was a span of 18 bases. The germline V gene has CDR1 LGHNT and CDR2 FRNRAP. This CDR3 contains 16 residues. The CDR3 sequence: CASGFSIRKQGYEQYF. For the CDR3, the DNA is TGTGCTAGTGGTTTCAGTATCCGCAAACAGGGCTACGAGCAGTACTTC.

This clonotype was counted once. V gene TRBV10-3 combines with J gene TRBJ2-7; tentatively, D is TRBD2 (5 bases). Between the trimmed V and J ends, which lost 8 bases and 3 bases, there was a span of 23 bases. The germline CDR1 and CDR2 sequences are ENHRY and SYGVKD. The CDR3 runs 16 residues. CDR3 nucleotide sequence: TGTGCCATCGTATTGGCTATAAGGGAGAGCAACTACGAGCAGTACTTC. The encoded protein is CAIVLAIRESNYEQYF.

This clonotype showed up just a few times. CDR3 loop: CASSYQSRGGYTF. The CDR3 DNA is TGTGCCAGCAGTTACCAGAGCAGGGGCGGCTACACCTTC. The chain links TRBV6-2 or TRBV6-3 to TRBJ1-2; possibly TRBD1 for D (6 bases). The CDR3 has 13 amino acids. Trimming left V 2 bases short and J 8 bases short, with 12 bases between. Germline V gene data show CDR1 as MNHEY and CDR2 as SVGEGT.

A single count supports this clonotype. The gene calls are TRBV20-1 and TRBJ1-4, with TRBD1 as a possible D gene (6 bases). The CDR3 contains 17 residues. Germline values: CDR1 DFQATT, CDR2 SNEGSKA (reference sequence). V lost 4 bases and J 8 bases, leaving 26 bases between the germline ends. Here the CDR3 reads CSAKRSLYRAGGEKLFF. The DNA for the CDR3 is TGCAGTGCTAAGCGCTCGTTATACAGGGCGGGCGGCGAAAAACTGTTTTTT.

V usage is TRBV18 and J usage is TRBJ2-7; TRBD1 might be the D (5 bases). Germline lookup yields CDR1 KGHSH and CDR2 LQKENI. With 6 bases removed from V and 1 base from J, the gap between germline ends came to 13 bases. The CDR3 length is 14 residues. The CDR3 nucleotides read TGTGCCAGCTCTACCTCTACAGGTTCCTACGAGCAGTACTTC. It codes for CASSTSTGSYEQYF. Supplemented by reference TRBV18 and TRBJ2-7, the full variable domain reads NAGVMQNPRHLVRRRGQEARLRCSPMKGHSHVYWYRQLPEEGLKFMVYLQKENIIDESGMPKERFSAEFPKEGPSILRIQQVVRGDSAAYFCASSTSTGSYEQYFGPGTRLTVT.

This clonotype was detected a few times. The V gene is TRBV16, the J gene TRBJ2-7; tentative D call: TRBD1 (5 bases). The V gene's germline CDR1 is KGHSY and CDR2 FQNENV. The CDR3 is 14 residues long. Trimming stripped 4 bases from V and 3 bases from J, with 13 bases between. The CDR3 sequence: CASSPVGDFYEQYF. CDR3 coding DNA: TGTGCCAGCAGCCCTGTAGGGGATTTCTACGAGCAGTACTTC. Full variable domain (outside the CDR3, taken from reference TRBV16 and TRBJ2-7): GEEVAQTPKHLVRGEGQKAKLYCAPIKGHSYVFWYQQVLKNEFKFLISFQNENVFDETGMPKERFSAKCLPNSPCSLEIQATKLEDSAVYFCASSPVGDFYEQYFGPGTRLTVT.

This clonotype came up a few times. The genes are TRBV7-2 and TRBJ2-5; TRBD1 might be the D (5 bases). V was shortened by 10 bases and J by 3 bases, with 18 bases between the two germline ends. Germline V lookup: CDR1 SGHTA, CDR2 FQGNSA. The CDR3 totals 14 residues. The CDR3 region has the DNA TGTGCCACCACGGACACGAAGGTAGAAGAGACCCAGTACTTC. Protein sequence: CATTDTKVEETQYF.

Turning to this clonotype: A single base separates this from a much larger clone, so it may be a read error. The genes are TRBV2 and TRBJ2-3; D may be TRBD1 (5 bases). The CDR3 length is 13 residues. The V gene's germline CDR1 is SNHLY and CDR2 FYNNEI. Here the CDR3 DNA reads TGTGCCAGCAACAGGATTAGCACAGCTACGCAGTATTTT. It specifies CASNRISTATQYF. Full variable domain (outside the CDR3, taken from reference TRBV2 and TRBJ2-3): EPEVTQTPSHQVTQMGQEVILRCVPISNHLYFYWYRQILGQKVEFLVSFYNNEISEKSEIFDDQFSVERPDGSNFTLKIRSTKLEDSAMYFCASNRISTATQYFGPGTRLTVL.

V is TRBV20-1 and J is TRBJ2-5, with 8 bases fitting TRBD2. V lost 0 bases to trimming and J lost 11 bases; unmatched junction nucleotides: 17. CDR1 and CDR2 (germline): DFQATT, SNEGSKA (reference sequence). This CDR3 contains 16 residues. CDR3 nucleotides: TGCAGTGCTAGAGATCCGAACTCGGGGCGGGAGGATGAGCAGTACTTC. This encodes CSARDPNSGREDEQYF.